Described below is a single T cell receptor (beta chain) sequence and its context. Its antigen is not known. The data were taken from a study of cytomegalovirus exposure and HLA in healthy donors. Study results and limitations: From TCR beta sequences, most subjects' HLA-A and HLA-B alleles were reportedly predicted accurately. Trimming of TCR beta V- and J-genes showed a link, identified in a later analysis, to a missense DCLRE1C variant. Researchers catalogued about 150 TCR beta chains as cytomegalovirus-associated.

The primer mix had 60 Vbeta and 13 Jbeta primers. Assay used: immunoSEQ multiplex PCR; TCRdb lists only in-frame clones, some missing. Counted here are around 150,000 clones, 80% occurring once; the ten biggest clones make up about 9.5%. The V gene's germline CDR1 is MNHNS and CDR2 SASEGT. After removal of 4 bases from V and 4 bases from J, the junction contained 5 bases not matched to a gene. The CDR3 spans 15 residues. The chain combines TRBV6-1 with TRBJ2-5, with 11 bases aligning to TRBD2. Sequenced material: PBMCs. This receptor was obtained from a man aged 18-30 years in good health and CMV-seropositive. The CDR3 region is CASSALAGGPETQYF. In nucleotides, the CDR3 is TGTGCCAGCAGTGCCCTAGCGGGGGGCCCAGAGACCCAGTACTTC.